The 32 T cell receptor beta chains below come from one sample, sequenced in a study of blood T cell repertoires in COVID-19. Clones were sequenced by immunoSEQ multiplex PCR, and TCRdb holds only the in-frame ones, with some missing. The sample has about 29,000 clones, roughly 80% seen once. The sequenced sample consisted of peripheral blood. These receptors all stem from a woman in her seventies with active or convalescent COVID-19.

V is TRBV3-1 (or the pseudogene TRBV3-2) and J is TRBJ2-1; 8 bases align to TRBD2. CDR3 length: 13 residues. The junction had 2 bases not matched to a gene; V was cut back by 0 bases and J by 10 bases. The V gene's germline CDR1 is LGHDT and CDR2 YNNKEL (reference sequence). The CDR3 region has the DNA TGTGCCAGCAGCCAAGAATCGGGGGGGGAGCAGTTCTTC. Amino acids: CASSQESGGEQFF.

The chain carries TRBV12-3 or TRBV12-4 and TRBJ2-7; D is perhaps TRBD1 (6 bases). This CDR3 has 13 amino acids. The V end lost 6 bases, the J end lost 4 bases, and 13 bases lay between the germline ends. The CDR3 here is CASSRQQGYEQYF. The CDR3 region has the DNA TGTGCCAGCAGCCGCCAACAGGGATACGAGCAGTACTTC.

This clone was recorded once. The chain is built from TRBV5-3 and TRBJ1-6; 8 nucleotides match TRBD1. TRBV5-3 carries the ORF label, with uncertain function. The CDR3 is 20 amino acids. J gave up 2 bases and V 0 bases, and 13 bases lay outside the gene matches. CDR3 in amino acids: CARSLVFLRQGATYNSPLHF. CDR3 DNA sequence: TGTGCCAGAAGCTTGGTTTTTCTACGTCAGGGGGCAACCTATAATTCACCCCTCCACTTT.

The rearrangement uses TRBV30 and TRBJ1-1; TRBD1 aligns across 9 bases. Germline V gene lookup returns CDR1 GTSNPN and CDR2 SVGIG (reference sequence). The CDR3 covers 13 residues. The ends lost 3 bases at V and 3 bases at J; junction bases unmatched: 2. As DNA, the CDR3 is TGTGCCTGGAGACAGGGGGCGGACACTGAAGCTTTCTTT. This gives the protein CAWRQGADTEAFF.

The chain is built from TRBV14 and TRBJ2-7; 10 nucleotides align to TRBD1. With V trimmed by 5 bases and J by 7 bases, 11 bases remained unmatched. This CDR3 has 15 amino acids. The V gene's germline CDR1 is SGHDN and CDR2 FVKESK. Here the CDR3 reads CASSSLGQGVWEQYF. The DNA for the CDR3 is TGTGCCAGCAGCTCCTTAGGACAGGGGGTATGGGAGCAGTACTTC. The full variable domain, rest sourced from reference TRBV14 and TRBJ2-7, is EAGVTQFPSHSVIEKGQTVTLRCDPISGHDNLYWYRRVMGKEIKFLLHFVKESKQDESGMPNNRFLAERTGGTYSTLKVQPAELEDSGVYFCASSSLGQGVWEQYFGPGTRLTVT.

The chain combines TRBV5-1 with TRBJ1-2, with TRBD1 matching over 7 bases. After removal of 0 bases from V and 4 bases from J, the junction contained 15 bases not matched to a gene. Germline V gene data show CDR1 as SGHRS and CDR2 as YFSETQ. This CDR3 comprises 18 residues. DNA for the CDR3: TGCGCCAGCAGCTTGGAGGGATGGCAGGGGGGTGTGATCTATGGCTACACCTTC. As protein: CASSLEGWQGGVIYGYTF.

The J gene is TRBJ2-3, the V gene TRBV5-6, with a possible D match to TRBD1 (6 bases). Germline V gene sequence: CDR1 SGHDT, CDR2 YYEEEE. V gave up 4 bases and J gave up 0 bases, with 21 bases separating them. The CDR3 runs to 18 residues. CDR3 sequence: CASSLGAARISSTDTQYF. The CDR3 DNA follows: TGTGCCAGCAGCCTGGGGGCCGCACGGATCTCTAGCACAGATACGCAGTATTTT.

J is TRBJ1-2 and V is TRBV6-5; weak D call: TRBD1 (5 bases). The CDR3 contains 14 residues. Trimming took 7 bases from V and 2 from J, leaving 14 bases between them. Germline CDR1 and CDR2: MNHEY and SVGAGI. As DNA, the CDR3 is TGTGCCAGCACCCAAGGGGATGCAAACTATGGCTACACCTTC. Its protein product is CASTQGDANYGYTF.

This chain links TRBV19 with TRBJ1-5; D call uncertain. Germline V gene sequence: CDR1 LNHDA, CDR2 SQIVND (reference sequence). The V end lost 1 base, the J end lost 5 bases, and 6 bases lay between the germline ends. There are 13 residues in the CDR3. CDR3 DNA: TGTGCCAGTAGTATAGTACTCCATCAGCCCCAGCATTTT. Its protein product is CASSIVLHQPQHF.

This chain's CDR3 is CASSLAGRTSGGPFTYEQYF. DNA of the CDR3: TGTGCCAGCAGCTTGGCCGGCCGGACTAGCGGGGGTCCTTTTACCTACGAGCAGTACTTC. The chain joins TRBV5-4 to TRBJ2-7; TRBD2 aligns across 13 bases. The V segment lost 0 bases and the J segment 2 bases; nucleotides outside the gene matches: 14. The CDR3 totals 20 residues. Germline values: CDR1 SGHNT, CDR2 YYREEE (reference sequence).

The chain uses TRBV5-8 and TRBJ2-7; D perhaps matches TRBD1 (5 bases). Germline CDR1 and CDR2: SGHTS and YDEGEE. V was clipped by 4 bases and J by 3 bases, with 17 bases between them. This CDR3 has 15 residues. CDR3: CASSRGAISLYEQYF. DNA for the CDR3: TGTGCCAGCAGCAGGGGCGCGATTAGTCTCTACGAGCAGTACTTC.

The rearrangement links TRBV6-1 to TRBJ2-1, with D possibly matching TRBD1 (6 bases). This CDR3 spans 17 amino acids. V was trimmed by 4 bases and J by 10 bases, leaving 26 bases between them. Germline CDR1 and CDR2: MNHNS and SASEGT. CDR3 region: CASSGGQGELYYSEQFF. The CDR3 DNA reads TGTGCCAGCAGTGGGGGGCAGGGAGAGCTGTATTACTCGGAGCAGTTCTTC.

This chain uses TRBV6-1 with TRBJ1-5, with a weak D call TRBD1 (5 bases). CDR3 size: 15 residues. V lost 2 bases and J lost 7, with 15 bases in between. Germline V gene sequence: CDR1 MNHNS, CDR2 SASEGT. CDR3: CASSELGQRGQPQHF. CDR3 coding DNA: TGTGCCAGCAGTGAACTGGGGCAGCGGGGGCAGCCCCAGCATTTT.

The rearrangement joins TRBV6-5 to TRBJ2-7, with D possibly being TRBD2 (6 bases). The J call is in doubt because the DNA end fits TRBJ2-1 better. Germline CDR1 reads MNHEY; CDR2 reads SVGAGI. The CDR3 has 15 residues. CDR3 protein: CASSKAGSSYNEQFF. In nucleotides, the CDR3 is TGTGCCAGCAGCAAGGCGGGGAGCTCCTACAATGAGCAGTTCTTC.

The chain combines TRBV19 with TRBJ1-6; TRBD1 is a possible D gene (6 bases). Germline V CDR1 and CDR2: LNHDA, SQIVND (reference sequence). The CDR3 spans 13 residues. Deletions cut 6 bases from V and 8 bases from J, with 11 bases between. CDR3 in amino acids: CASSRGWDSPLHF. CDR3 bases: TGTGCCAGTAGCAGGGGTTGGGATTCACCCCTCCACTTT. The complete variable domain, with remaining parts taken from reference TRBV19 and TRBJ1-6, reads DGGITQSPKYLFRKEGQNVTLSCEQNLNHDAMYWYRQDPGQGLRLIYYSQIVNDFQKGDIAEGYSVSREKKESFPLTVTSAQKNPTAFYLCASSRGWDSPLHFGNGTRLTVT.

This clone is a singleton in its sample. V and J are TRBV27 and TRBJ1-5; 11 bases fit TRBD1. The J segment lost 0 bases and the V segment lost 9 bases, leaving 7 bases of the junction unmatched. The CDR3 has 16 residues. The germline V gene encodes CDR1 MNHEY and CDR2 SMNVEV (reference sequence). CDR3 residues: CASADRGRNSNQPQHF. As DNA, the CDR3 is TGTGCCAGTGCGGACAGGGGGCGAAATAGCAATCAGCCCCAGCATTTT.

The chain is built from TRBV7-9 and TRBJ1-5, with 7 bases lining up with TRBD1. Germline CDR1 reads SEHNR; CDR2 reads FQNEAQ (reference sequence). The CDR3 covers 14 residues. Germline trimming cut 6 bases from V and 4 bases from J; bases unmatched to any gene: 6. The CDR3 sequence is CASSPQGPNQPQHF. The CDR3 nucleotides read TGTGCCAGCAGTCCACAGGGGCCGAATCAGCCCCAGCATTTT. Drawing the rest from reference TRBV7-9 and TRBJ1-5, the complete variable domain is DTGVSQNPRHKITKRGQNVTFRCDPISEHNRLYWYRQTLGQGPEFLTYFQNEAQLEKSRLLSDRFSAERPKGSFSTLEIQRTEQGDSAMYLCASSPQGPNQPQHFGDGTRLSIL.

The CDR3 reads CASSEWAGEQFF. The CDR3 DNA reads TGTGCCAGCAGTGAGTGGGCGGGGGAGCAGTTCTTC. The V gene is TRBV2, the J gene TRBJ2-1; a weak D match, TRBD2 (6 bases). The CDR3 has 12 residues. V gave up 3 bases and J gave up 10 bases, with 10 bases separating them. Germline V gene lookup returns CDR1 SNHLY and CDR2 FYNNEI.

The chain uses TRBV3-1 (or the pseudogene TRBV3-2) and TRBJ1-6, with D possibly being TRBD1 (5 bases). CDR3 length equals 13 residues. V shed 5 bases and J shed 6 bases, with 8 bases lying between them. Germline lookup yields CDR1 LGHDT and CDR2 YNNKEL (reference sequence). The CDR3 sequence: CASSGAFNSPLHF. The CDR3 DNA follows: TGTGCCAGCAGCGGGGCCTTTAATTCACCCCTCCACTTT.

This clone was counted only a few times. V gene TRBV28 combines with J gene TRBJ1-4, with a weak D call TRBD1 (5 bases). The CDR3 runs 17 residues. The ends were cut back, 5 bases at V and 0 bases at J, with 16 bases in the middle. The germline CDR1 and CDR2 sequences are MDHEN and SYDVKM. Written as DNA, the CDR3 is TGTGCCAGCAGTCCCTGGATAGGGGTTGCAACTAATGAAAAACTGTTTTTT. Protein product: CASSPWIGVATNEKLFF.

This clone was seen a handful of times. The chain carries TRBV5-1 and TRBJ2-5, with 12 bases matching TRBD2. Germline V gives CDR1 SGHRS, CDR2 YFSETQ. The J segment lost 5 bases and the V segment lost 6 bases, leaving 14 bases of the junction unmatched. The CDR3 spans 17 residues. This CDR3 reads CASILTPLAGGRETQYF. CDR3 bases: TGCGCCAGCATCCTAACCCCCCTAGCGGGGGGGAGGGAGACCCAGTACTTC.

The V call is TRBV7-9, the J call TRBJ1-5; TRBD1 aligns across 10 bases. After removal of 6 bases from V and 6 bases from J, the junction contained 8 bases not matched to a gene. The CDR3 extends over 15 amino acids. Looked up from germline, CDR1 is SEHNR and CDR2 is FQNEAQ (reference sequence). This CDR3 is CASSSDRGPGQPQHF. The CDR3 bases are TGTGCCAGCAGTTCAGACAGGGGGCCCGGTCAGCCCCAGCATTTT.

The CDR3 bases are TGTGCCAGTAGTATCCCGCCAGGGGTCTATGGCTACACCTTC. Translated, it gives CASSIPPGVYGYTF. The J gene is TRBJ1-2, the V gene TRBV19, with D possibly being TRBD1 (6 bases). The V end lost 3 bases, the J end lost 4 bases, and 12 bases lay between the germline ends. CDR1 is LNHDA and CDR2 is SQIVND in the germline V gene (reference sequence). CDR3 length equals 14 residues.

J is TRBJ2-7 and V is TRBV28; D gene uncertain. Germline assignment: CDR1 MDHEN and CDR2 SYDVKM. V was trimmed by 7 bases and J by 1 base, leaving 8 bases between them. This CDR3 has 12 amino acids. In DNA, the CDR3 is TGTGCCAGCACAGATTTTTCCTACGAGCAGTACTTC. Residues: CASTDFSYEQYF.

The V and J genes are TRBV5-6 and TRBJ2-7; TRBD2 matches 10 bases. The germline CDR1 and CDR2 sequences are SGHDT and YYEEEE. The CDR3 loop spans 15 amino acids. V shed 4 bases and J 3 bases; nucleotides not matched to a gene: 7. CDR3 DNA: TGTGCCAGCAGCCCCCTAAGCGGGAGGGACTACGAGCAGTACTTC. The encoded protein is CASSPLSGRDYEQYF.

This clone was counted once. Here the CDR3 DNA reads TGTGCCAGCAGCGAACTCTCGGAGACCCAGTACTTC. This translates into CASSELSETQYF. The gene calls are TRBV7-8 and TRBJ2-5; no clear D gene. This CDR3 contains 12 residues. Germline-derived CDR1 and CDR2 are SGHVS and FQNEAQ. V lost 5 bases and J lost 5, with 9 bases in between.

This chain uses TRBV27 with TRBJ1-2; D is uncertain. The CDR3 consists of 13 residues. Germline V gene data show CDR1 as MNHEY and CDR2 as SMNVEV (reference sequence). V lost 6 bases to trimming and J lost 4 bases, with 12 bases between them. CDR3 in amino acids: CASREEGGYGYTF. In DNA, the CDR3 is TGTGCCAGCAGGGAGGAGGGTGGCTATGGCTACACCTTC.

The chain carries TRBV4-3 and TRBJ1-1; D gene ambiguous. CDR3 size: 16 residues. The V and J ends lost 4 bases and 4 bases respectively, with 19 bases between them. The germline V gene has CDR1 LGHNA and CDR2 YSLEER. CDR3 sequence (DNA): TGCGCCAGCAGCCTCCGGCCTAGCGTCGTCGTCACTGAAGCTTTCTTT. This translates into CASSLRPSVVVTEAFF.

CDR3 sequence: CSASRPGLGKGEQFF. The CDR3 nucleotides are TGCAGTGCTAGTCGACCGGGACTAGGTAAGGGTGAGCAGTTCTTC. The chain couples TRBV20-1 to TRBJ2-1, with 8 positions matching TRBD2. V lost 3 bases to trimming and J lost 9 bases; unmatched junction nucleotides: 13. The CDR3 loop spans 15 amino acids. Germline values: CDR1 DFQATT, CDR2 SNEGSKA (reference sequence).

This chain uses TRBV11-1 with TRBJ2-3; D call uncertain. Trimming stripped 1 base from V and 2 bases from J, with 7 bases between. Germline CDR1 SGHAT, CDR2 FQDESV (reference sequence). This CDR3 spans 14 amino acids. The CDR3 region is CASSLVANTDTQYF. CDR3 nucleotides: TGTGCCAGCAGCTTAGTCGCTAACACAGATACGCAGTATTTT.

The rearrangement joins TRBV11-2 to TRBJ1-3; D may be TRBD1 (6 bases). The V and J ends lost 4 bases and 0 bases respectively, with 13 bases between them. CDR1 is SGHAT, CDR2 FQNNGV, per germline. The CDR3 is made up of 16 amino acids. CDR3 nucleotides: TGTGCCAGCAGCTGGAGACAGGAGAGCTCTGGAAACACCATATATTTT. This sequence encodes CASSWRQESSGNTIYF.

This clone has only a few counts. In DNA form, the CDR3 reads TGTGCCAGCAGCCTGCGGGTATGGGACACAGATACGCAGTATTTT. Its protein is CASSLRVWDTDTQYF. The rearrangement uses TRBV5-6 and TRBJ2-3; possible D gene TRBD2, 5 bases. The CDR3 consists of 15 residues. The germline V gene encodes CDR1 SGHDT and CDR2 YYEEEE. Trimming took 4 bases from V and 2 from J, leaving 14 bases between them.